This T cell receptor beta chain was profiled in a study of blood T cell repertoires in COVID-19. Across the study: Spain, Italy and the United States supplied samples that represented acute and convalescent COVID-19. PBMCs, B-cell-depleted T cells, or T cells were the source of the cDNA or gDNA that made up the material.

The authors' processing: Amplification with reference gene primers provided the estimates of nucleated cell counts. Clones were sequenced by immunoSEQ multiplex PCR, and TCRdb holds only the in-frame ones, with some missing. That table is the source of V, J and clone size, and D and trimming were worked out from the DNA. Among 80,000 to 85,000 clones listed, less than 85% were seen once. Trimming shortened V by 0 bases and J by 5 bases, and 11 bases separated the two germline ends. The V gene's germline CDR1 is SGHRS and CDR2 YFSETQ. The CDR3 has 14 amino acids. The chain couples TRBV5-1 to TRBJ1-1; unclear D gene. The sample comprised peripheral blood. This TCR came from a human donor in a cohort sampled during active COVID-19. CDR3 region: CASSLEVGRTEAFF. In DNA form, the CDR3 reads TGCGCCAGCAGCTTGGAGGTGGGCAGAACTGAAGCTTTCTTT.